This T cell receptor beta chain was sequenced during a study of Ad26.COV2.S vaccination and SARS-CoV-2 variants. Across the whole study: The vaccine Ad26.COV2.S was put into the muscle once, or twice with 56 days between. Study-level results: Measurements of TCR breadth and depth may have given underestimates of the total T cell responses.

This clone appeared a single time. The antigen remains unidentified. The V and J ends lost 7 bases and 3 bases respectively, with 21 bases between them. The CDR3 length is 17 residues. Germline lookup yields CDR1 SNHLY and CDR2 FYNNEI. This sample's treatment: some 20 received Ad26.COV2.S at low or high dose, single or two shots; 5 received placebo; per-sample allocation not given. Collection of the samples took place on day 63 after the first injection of vaccine or placebo. A Boston donor was an adult aged 18-55 years. An Ad26 vector expressing Wuhan-strain SARS-CoV-2 spike served as the vaccine. Profiling relied on immunoSEQ multiplex PCR, and the TCRdb table lists in-frame clones only, not all of them. Of a few hundred thousand clones listed, 92% were seen once; the top ten hold approximately 1.6%.

Material: peripheral blood, obtained in a trial of Ad26.COV2.S vaccine versus placebo. This receptor was identified in a person between 18 and 60 years old who received the Ad26.COV2.S COVID-19 vaccine or a placebo. The chain is built from TRBV2 and TRBJ2-2, with D hard to call. The CDR3 is CASIRLQTPEDTGELFF. DNA for the CDR3: TGTGCCAGCATAAGACTCCAAACACCCGAGGACACCGGGGAGCTGTTTTTT.